This TCR beta chain was recovered during a study of low-dose radiotherapy and immunotherapy resistance in tumors. This clonotype was observed many times. TRAV- and TRBV-specific primers were used for first-strand cDNA, which covered alpha and beta chains. TCR amplification used around 20 PCR cycles, a constant-region primer and a V-primer adapter. TCRdb itself ran the reads through MiXCR, one entry per CDR3 protein. The table has about 82,000 distinct CDR3 sequences, 18% seen once. The sample's time point: before trial treatment. Every donor was treated with nivolumab, ipilimumab, aspirin, low-dose cyclophosphamide and also low-dose radiotherapy. Trimming took off 6 bases at V and 9 bases at J, with 12 bases between the two ends. This CDR3 is built from 12 residues. Per the germline V gene, CDR1 is MNHEY and CDR2 is SVGEGT.

The chain carries TRBV6-2 or TRBV6-3 and TRBJ1-3; a weak D match, TRBD1 (5 bases). The source of this sequence is a male donor with prostate cancer. Sequenced here: PBMCs, sampled before treatment. As DNA, the CDR3 is TGTGCCAGCAGCCGACAGATGAGCACCATATATTTT. Its protein is CASSRQMSTIYF.